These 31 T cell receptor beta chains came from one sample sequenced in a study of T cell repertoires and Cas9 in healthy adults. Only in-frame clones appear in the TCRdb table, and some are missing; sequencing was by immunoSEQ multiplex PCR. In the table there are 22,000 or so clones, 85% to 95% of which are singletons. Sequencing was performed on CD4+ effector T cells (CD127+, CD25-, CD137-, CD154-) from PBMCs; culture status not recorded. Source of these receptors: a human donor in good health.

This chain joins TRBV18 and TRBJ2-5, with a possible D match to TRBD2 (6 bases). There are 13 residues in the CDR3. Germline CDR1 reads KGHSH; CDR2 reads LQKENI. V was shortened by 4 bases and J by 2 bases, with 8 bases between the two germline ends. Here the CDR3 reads CASSQAGQETQYF. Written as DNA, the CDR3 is TGTGCCAGCTCACAGGCGGGACAAGAGACCCAGTACTTC. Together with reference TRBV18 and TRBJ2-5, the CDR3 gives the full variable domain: NAGVMQNPRHLVRRRGQEARLRCSPMKGHSHVYWYRQLPEEGLKFMVYLQKENIIDESGMPKERFSAEFPKEGPSILRIQQVVRGDSAAYFCASSQAGQETQYFGPGTRLLVL.

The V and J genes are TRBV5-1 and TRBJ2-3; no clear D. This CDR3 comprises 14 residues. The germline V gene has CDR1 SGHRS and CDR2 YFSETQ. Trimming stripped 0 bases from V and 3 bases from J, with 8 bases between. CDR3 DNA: TGCGCCAGCAGCTTGGGACGGATGACAGATACGCAGTATTTT. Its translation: CASSLGRMTDTQYF.

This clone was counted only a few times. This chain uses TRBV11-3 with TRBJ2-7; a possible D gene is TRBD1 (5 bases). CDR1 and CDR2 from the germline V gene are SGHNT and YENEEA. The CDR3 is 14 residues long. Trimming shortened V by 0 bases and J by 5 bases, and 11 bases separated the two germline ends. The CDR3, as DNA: TGTGCCAGCAGCTTAGACGGCCAGGGCCACGAGCAGTACTTC. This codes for CASSLDGQGHEQYF.

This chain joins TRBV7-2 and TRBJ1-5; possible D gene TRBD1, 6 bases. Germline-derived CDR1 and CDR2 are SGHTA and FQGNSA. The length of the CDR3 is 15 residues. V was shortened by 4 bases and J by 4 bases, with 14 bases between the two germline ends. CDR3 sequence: CASSSRDTGNQPQHF. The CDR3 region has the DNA TGTGCCAGCAGCTCACGGGACACAGGGAATCAGCCCCAGCATTTT.

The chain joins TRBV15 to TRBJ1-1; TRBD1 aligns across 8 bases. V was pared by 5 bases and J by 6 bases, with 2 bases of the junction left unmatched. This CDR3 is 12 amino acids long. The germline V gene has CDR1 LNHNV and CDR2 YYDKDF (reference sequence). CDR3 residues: CATSGQGSEAFF. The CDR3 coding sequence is TGTGCCACCAGCGGACAGGGCTCTGAAGCTTTCTTT.

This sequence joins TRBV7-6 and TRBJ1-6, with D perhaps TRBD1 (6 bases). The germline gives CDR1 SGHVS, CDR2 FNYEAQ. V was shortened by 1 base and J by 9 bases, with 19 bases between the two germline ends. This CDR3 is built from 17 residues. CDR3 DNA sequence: TGTGCCAGCAGCTTAGAATCAGGGGCGCTGGGGATTTCACCCCTCCACTTT. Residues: CASSLESGALGISPLHF.

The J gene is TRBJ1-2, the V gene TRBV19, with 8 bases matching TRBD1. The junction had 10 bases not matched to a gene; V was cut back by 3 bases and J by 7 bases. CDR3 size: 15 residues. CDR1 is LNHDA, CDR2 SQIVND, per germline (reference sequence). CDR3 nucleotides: TGTGCCAGTAGTATTATTAACAGGGGGAGAAGTGGCTACACCTTC. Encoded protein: CASSIINRGRSGYTF.

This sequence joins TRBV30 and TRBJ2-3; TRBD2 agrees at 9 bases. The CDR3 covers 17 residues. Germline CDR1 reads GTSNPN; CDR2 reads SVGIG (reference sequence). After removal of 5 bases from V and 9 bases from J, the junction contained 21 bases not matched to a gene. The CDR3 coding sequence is TGTGCCTGGTGCCCCATAGCGGGGGTACTCCCCCCGGGGACGCAGTATTTT. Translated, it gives CAWCPIAGVLPPGTQYF.

Here the CDR3 reads CASSPLQGAWGYTF. CDR3 DNA sequence: TGTGCCAGCAGTCCACTACAGGGGGCCTGGGGCTACACCTTC. The genes are TRBV6-6 and TRBJ1-2, with TRBD1 matching over 9 bases. The V gene end was trimmed by 5 bases and the J gene end by 8 bases; junction bases not matched to a gene: 9. Germline CDR1 is MNHNY and CDR2 is SVGAGI (reference sequence). The CDR3 consists of 14 residues.

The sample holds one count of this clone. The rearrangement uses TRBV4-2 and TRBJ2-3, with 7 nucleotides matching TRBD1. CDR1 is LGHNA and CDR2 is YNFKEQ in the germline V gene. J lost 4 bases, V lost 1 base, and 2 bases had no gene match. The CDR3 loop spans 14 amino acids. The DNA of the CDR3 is TGTGCCAGCAGCCAAGCCGACAGGGCAGATACGCAGTATTTT. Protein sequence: CASSQADRADTQYF.

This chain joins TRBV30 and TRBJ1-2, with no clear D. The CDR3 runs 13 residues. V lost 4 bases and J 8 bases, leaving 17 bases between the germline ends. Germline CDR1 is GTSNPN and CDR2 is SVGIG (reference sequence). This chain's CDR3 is CAWNGENRKGYTF. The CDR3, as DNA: TGTGCCTGGAACGGGGAAAATCGGAAGGGCTACACCTTC.

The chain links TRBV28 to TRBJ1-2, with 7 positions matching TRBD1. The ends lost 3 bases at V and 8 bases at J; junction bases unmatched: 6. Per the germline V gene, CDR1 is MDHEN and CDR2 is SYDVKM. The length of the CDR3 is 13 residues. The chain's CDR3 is CASSFTGAKGYTF. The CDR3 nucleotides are TGTGCCAGCAGTTTCACAGGGGCTAAGGGCTACACCTTC.

This CDR3 is CASSEWWADQETQYF. The CDR3 DNA follows: TGTGCCAGCAGTGAATGGTGGGCCGATCAAGAGACCCAGTACTTC. The J gene is TRBJ2-5, the V gene TRBV25-1; no clear D. The CDR3 has 15 residues. Germline loops: CDR1 MGHDK, CDR2 SYGVNS. V was clipped by 1 base and J by 2 bases, with 11 bases between them.

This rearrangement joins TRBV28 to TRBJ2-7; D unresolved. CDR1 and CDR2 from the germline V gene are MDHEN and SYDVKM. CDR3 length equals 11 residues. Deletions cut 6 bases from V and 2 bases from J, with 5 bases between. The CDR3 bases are TGTGCCAGCAGCGTTGCCTACGAGCAGTACTTC. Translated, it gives CASSVAYEQYF.

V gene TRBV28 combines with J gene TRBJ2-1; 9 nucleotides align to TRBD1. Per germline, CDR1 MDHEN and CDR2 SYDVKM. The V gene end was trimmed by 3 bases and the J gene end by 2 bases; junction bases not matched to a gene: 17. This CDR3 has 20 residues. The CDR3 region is CASSFPREGTGRTTYNEQFF. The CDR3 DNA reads TGTGCCAGCAGTTTCCCGAGGGAGGGGACAGGGCGGACGACCTACAATGAGCAGTTCTTC.

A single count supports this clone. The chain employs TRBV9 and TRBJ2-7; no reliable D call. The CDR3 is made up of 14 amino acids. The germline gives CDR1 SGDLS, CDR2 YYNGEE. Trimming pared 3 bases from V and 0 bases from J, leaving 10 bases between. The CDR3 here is CASSGAPSSYEQYF. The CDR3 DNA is TGTGCCAGCAGCGGGGCCCCTTCCTCCTACGAGCAGTACTTC.

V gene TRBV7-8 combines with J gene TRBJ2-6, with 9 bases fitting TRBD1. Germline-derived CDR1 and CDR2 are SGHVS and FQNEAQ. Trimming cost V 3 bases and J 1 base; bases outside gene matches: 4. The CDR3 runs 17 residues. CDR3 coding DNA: TGTGCCAGCAGCTTCGGACAGGGGATTTCTGGGGCCAACGTCCTGACTTTC. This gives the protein CASSFGQGISGANVLTF.

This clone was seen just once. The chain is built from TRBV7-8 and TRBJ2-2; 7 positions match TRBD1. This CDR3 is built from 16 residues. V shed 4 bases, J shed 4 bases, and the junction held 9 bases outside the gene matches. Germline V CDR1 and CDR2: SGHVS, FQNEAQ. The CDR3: CASSSSGTGVTGELFF. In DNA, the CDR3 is TGTGCCAGCAGCTCCTCCGGTACAGGGGTCACCGGGGAGCTGTTTTTT.

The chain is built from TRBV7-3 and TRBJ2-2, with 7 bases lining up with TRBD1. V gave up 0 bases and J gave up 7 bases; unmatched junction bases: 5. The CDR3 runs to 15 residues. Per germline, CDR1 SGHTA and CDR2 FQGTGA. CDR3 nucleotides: TGTGCCAGCAGCTTAACGACAGGGTCGGGCGGGGAGCTGTTTTTT. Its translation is CASSLTTGSGGELFF.

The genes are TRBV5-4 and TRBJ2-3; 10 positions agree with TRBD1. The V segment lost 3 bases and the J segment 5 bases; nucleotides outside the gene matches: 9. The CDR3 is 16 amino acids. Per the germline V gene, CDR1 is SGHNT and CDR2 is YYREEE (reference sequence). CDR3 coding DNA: TGTGCCAGCAGCTCGCCCCGGGACAGGGGTAAAGATACGCAGTATTTT. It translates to CASSSPRDRGKDTQYF. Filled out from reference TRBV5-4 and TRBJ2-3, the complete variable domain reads ETGVTQSPTHLIKTRGQQVTLRCSSQSGHNTVSWYQQALGQGPQFIFQYYREEENGRGNFPPRFSGLQFPNYSSELNVNALELDDSALYLCASSSPRDRGKDTQYFGPGTRLTVL.

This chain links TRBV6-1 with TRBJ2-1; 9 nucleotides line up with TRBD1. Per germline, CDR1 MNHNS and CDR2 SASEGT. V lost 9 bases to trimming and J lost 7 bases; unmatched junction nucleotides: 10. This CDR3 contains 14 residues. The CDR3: CASGGTGYRNEQFF. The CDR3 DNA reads TGTGCCAGTGGTGGGACAGGGTATAGGAATGAGCAGTTCTTC.

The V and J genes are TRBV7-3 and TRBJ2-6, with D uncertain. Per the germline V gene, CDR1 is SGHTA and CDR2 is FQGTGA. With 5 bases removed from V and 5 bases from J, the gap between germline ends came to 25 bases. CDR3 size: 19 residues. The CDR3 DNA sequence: TGTGCCAGCAGCGAAAGTCCAGACGCTTTACAAAGTCGGGCCAACGTCCTGACTTTC. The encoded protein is CASSESPDALQSRANVLTF.

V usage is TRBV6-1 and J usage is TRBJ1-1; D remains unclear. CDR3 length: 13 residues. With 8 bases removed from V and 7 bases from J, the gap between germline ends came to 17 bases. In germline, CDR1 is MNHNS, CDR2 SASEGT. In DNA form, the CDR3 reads TGTGCCAGCGGCGGCGTCGGCGGAGGTGAAGCTTTCTTT. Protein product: CASGGVGGGEAFF.

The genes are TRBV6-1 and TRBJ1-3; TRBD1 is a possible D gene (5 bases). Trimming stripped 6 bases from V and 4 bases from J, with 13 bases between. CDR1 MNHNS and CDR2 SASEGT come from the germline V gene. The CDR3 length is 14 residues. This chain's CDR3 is CASSPGTTGNTIYF. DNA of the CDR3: TGTGCCAGCAGCCCCGGGACGACAGGAAACACCATATATTTT.

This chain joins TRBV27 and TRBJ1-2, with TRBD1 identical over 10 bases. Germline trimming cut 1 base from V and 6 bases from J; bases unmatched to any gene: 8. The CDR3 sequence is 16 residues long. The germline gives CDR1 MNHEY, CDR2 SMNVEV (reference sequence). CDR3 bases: TGTGCCAGCAGTTTATGGCGCGGGACAGGGGCTGATGGCTACACCTTC. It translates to CASSLWRGTGADGYTF.

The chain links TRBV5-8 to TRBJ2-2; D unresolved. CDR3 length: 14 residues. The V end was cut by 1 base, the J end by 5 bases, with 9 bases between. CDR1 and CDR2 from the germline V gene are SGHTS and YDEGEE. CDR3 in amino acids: CASSLLAVTGELFF. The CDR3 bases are TGTGCCAGCAGCTTGCTGGCGGTTACCGGGGAGCTGTTTTTT.

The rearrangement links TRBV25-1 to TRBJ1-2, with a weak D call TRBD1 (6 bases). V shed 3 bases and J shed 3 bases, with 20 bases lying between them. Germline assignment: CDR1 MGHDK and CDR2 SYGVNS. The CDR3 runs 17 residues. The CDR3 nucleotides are TGTGCCAGCAGTGACGGGGGGGCCCAGTTTATGGACTATGGCTACACCTTC. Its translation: CASSDGGAQFMDYGYTF.

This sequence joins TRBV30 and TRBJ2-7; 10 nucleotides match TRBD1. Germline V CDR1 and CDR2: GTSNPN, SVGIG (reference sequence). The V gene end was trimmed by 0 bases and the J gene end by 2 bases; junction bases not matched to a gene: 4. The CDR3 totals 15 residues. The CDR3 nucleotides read TGTGCCTGGAGTGTAGACAGGGGGCCTGCCTACGAGCAGTACTTC. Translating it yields CAWSVDRGPAYEQYF. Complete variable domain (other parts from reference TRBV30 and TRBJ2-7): SQTIHQWPATLVQPVGSPLSLECTVEGTSNPNLYWYRQAAGRGLQLLFYSVGIGQISSEVPQNLSASRPQDRQFILSSKKLLLSDSGFYLCAWSVDRGPAYEQYFGPGTRLTVT.

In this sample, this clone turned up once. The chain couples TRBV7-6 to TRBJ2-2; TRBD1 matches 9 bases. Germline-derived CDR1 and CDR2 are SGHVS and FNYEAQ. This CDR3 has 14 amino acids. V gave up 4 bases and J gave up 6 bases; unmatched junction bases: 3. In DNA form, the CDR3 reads TGTGCCAGCAGCTCTAGGACAGGGGCCGGGGAGCTGTTTTTT. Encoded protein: CASSSRTGAGELFF. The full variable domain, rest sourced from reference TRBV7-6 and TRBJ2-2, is GAGVSQSPRYKVTKRGQDVALRCDPISGHVSLYWYRQALGQGPEFLTYFNYEAQQDKSGLPNDRFSAERPEGSISTLTIQRTEQRDSAMYRCASSSRTGAGELFFGEGSRLTVL.

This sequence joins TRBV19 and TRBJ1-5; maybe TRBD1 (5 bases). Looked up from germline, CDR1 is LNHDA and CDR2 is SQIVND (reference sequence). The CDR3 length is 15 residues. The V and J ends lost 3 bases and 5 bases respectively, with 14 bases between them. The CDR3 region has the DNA TGTGCCAGTAGTATCATGCAGGGTCGATATCAGCCCCAGCATTTT. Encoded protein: CASSIMQGRYQPQHF.

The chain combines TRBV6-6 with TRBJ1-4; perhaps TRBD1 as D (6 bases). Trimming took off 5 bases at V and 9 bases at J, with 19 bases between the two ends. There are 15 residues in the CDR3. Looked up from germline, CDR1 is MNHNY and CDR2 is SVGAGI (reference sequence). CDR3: CASSGNRVLGQKLFF. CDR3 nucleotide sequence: TGTGCCAGCAGTGGTAACAGGGTCCTCGGGCAAAAACTGTTTTTT.